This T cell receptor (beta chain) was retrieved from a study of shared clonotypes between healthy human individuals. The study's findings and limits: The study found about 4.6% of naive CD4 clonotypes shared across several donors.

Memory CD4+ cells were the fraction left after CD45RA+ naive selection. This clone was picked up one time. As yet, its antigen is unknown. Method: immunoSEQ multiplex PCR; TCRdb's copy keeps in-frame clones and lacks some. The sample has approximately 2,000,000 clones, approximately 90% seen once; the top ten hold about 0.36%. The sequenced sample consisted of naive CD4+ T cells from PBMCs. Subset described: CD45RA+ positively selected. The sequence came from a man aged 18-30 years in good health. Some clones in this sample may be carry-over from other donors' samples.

The CDR3: CASSLGGPRETQYF. In nucleotides, the CDR3 is TGTGCCAGCAGCTTAGGGGGCCCCCGGGAGACCCAGTACTTC. The chain couples TRBV11-2 to TRBJ2-5; D is perhaps TRBD1 (5 bases). The CDR3 loop spans 14 amino acids. Trimming left V 1 base short and J 5 bases short, with 11 bases between. Looked up from germline, CDR1 is SGHAT and CDR2 is FQNNGV. Using reference TRBV11-2 and TRBJ2-5 for the parts outside the CDR3, the full variable domain is EAGVAQSPRYKIIEKRQSVAFWCNPISGHATLYWYQQILGQGPKLLIQFQNNGVVDDSQLPKDRFSAERLKGVDSTLKIQPAKLEDSAVYLCASSLGGPRETQYFGPGTRLLVL.